This T cell receptor (beta chain) was captured by sequencing in a study of blood T cell repertoires in COVID-19. In the study overall: Sample material is recorded as cDNA or gDNA derived from T cells, B-cell-depleted T cells, or PBMCs.

The authors' processing: Estimation of nucleated cell counts was performed using reference gene primer amplification. Sequenced by immunoSEQ multiplex PCR; TCRdb stores in-frame clones only, minus some. V and J calls and clone size follow that table, whereas D and trimming were derived from the DNA. The table has under 35,000 clones, about nine tenths seen once. This clone qualifies as medium-sized. This TCR derives from a woman between 50 and 59 years old with active COVID-19. Sequencing was carried out using peripheral blood.

This CDR3 reads CASSFGSAKFLSSYTF. CDR3 bases: TGTGCCAGCAGTTTCGGGTCGGCAAAATTTCTCTCTAGCTACACCTTC. The V gene is TRBV27, the J gene TRBJ1-2, with D unresolved. The CDR3 extends over 16 amino acids. V was trimmed by 3 bases and J by 9 bases, leaving 23 bases between them. Per germline, CDR1 MNHEY and CDR2 SMNVEV (reference sequence).